This is a list of T cell receptor beta chains from one sample in a study of cytomegalovirus exposure and HLA in healthy donors. Data came from immunoSEQ multiplex PCR; TCRdb stores just in-frame clones and leaves some out. Here the sample spans around 130,000 clones, around four fifths being singletons. Sequencing was carried out using PBMCs. The receptors were gathered from a woman aged 40-49 years in good health and CMV-seropositive. CDR3s include the opening cysteine and the closing phenylalanine or tryptophan. D genes are given only for firm matches. Rows give clone size only sometimes, using once, few, many, or a class for an expanded clone.

CDR3	DNA	D	V	J	size
CASSSLGGSYEQYF	TGTGCCAGCAGCTCCCTGGGCGGGAGTTACGAGCAGTACTTC	TRBD2	TRBV7-2	TRBJ2-7	NA
CASSRVSPNEQYF	TGTGCCAGCAGTCGGGTATCCCCGAACGAGCAGTACTTC	NA	TRBV5-6	TRBJ2-7	few
CASSLARTGVTDTQYF	TGTGCCAGCAGCTTAGCTCGGACAGGGGTAACAGATACGCAGTATTTT	TRBD1	TRBV11-2	TRBJ2-3	few
CASSRTGEWTQYF	TGCGCCAGCAGCCGTACAGGGGAGTGGACCCAGTACTTC	TRBD1	TRBV5-1	TRBJ2-5	NA
CAWSAGRVGGSYNEQFF	TGTGCCTGGAGTGCCGGACGGGTTGGGGGCTCGTACAATGAGCAGTTCTTC	NA	TRBV30	TRBJ2-1	NA
CAIRPETGRPEAFF	TGTGCCATCAGGCCCGAGACAGGGAGGCCCGAAGCTTTCTTT	TRBD1	TRBV10-3	TRBJ1-1	NA
CACPGARNYEQFF	TGTGCCTGCCCAGGGGCGCGGAATTACGAGCAGTTCTTC	NA	TRBV30	TRBJ2-1	once
CASSPIPGQGVPSYEQYF	TGTGCCAGCTCACCCATCCCGGGACAGGGAGTTCCGTCCTACGAGCAGTACTTC	TRBD1	TRBV18	TRBJ2-7	NA
CASSPWVGLAGRQYF	TGTGCCAGCAGCCCCTGGGTTGGACTAGCGGGGAGGCAGTACTTC	TRBD2	TRBV11-2	TRBJ2-4	NA
CASTRVGPQHF	TGTGCCAGCACCCGCGTCGGTCCCCAGCATTTT	NA	TRBV2	TRBJ1-5	NA
CASSLMEGAMNEQFF	TGTGCCAGCAGTTTAATGGAGGGGGCTATGAATGAGCAGTTCTTC	NA	TRBV27	TRBJ2-1	NA
CASSIPRDRWSQPQHF	TGTGCCAGTAGTATCCCCCGGGACAGGTGGTCTCAGCCCCAGCATTTT	TRBD1	TRBV19	TRBJ1-5	NA
CSVRDRHNTEAFF	TGCAGCGTTAGGGACAGACACAACACTGAAGCTTTCTTT	TRBD1	TRBV29-1	TRBJ1-1	few
CASSLSGLNTEAFF	TGTGCCAGCAGCTTATCGGGGTTGAACACTGAAGCTTTCTTT	NA	TRBV7-3	TRBJ1-1	NA
CASTLGQGLGEQYF	TGTGCCAGCACCCTGGGACAGGGACTCGGCGAGCAGTACTTC	TRBD1	TRBV27	TRBJ2-7	few
CASSLAGGPYNEQFF	TGTGCCAGCAGCCTAGCGGGAGGGCCGTACAATGAGCAGTTCTTC	TRBD2	TRBV11-2	TRBJ2-1	few
CASISPGNEQFF	TGTGCCAGCATCAGTCCGGGCAATGAGCAGTTCTTC	NA	TRBV27	TRBJ2-1	NA
CAIDLAGGGTEAFF	TGTGCCATCGACCTAGCGGGCGGGGGGACTGAAGCTTTCTTT	NA	TRBV6-5	TRBJ1-1	once
CASSRTGNTEAFF	TGTGCCAGTAGTCGTACAGGGAACACTGAAGCTTTCTTT	NA	TRBV19	TRBJ1-1	NA
CASSIPLGGRDTQYF	TGTGCCAGCAGTATTCCTCTCGGGGGAAGGGATACGCAGTATTTT	NA	TRBV2	TRBJ2-3	once
CTSSQKTSGRFNEQFF	TGCACCAGCAGCCAAAAGACTAGCGGGAGGTTCAATGAGCAGTTCTTC	NA	TRBV1	TRBJ2-1	once
CAWTSAGQGAGETQYF	TGTGCCTGGACCTCAGCGGGTCAGGGGGCCGGTGAGACCCAGTACTTC	TRBD1	TRBV30	TRBJ2-5	NA
CASSSGQSGTSVQETQYF	TGCGCCAGCAGCTCTGGTCAGTCCGGGACTAGCGTCCAAGAGACCCAGTACTTC	TRBD2	TRBV5-1	TRBJ2-5	NA
CASSPSGGVVNEQFF	TGTGCCAGCAGCCCATCGGGGGGAGTGGTCAATGAGCAGTTCTTC	TRBD2	TRBV9	TRBJ2-1	few
CASSQDEPSSGNTIYF	TGCGCCAGCAGCCAAGATGAGCCTAGCTCTGGAAACACCATATATTTT	NA	TRBV4-1	TRBJ1-3	NA
CASRPGTGYQPQHF	TGTGCCAGCAGGCCCGGGACAGGGTATCAGCCCCAGCATTTT	TRBD1	TRBV11-3	TRBJ1-5	NA
CAWSVVAGGLQPQHF	TGTGCCTGGAGTGTAGTGGCAGGGGGCCTTCAGCCCCAGCATTTT	TRBD1	TRBV30	TRBJ1-5	NA
CASSQENGVEGYTF	TGCGCCAGCAGCCAAGAAAATGGAGTGGAGGGCTACACCTTC	NA	TRBV4-3	TRBJ1-2	NA
CASSGGNSRAHLNSPLHF	TGCGCCAGCAGCGGGGGGAACAGCCGGGCCCATTTAAATTCACCCCTCCACTTT	NA	TRBV5-1	TRBJ1-6	NA
CASSLAGQGEKLFF	TGCGCCAGCAGCTTGGCGGGACAGGGTGAAAAACTGTTTTTT	TRBD1	TRBV5-1	TRBJ1-4	few